This T cell receptor beta chain was profiled in a study of blood T cell repertoires in COVID-19. Study summary: Researchers got acute and convalescent COVID-19 samples from the United States, Italy and Spain. PBMCs, B-cell-depleted T cells, or T cells were the source of the cDNA or gDNA that made up the material.

V dropped 3 bases and J dropped 1; count of bases not matched to a gene: 3. This CDR3 comprises 15 residues. Germline CDR1 SGHAT, CDR2 FQNNGV. In the source study's methods: Estimation of nucleated cell counts was performed using reference gene primer amplification. Generated by immunoSEQ multiplex PCR, the TCRdb table keeps only in-frame clones and is missing some. V and J calls and clone size follow that table, whereas D and trimming were derived from the DNA. The sample yields about 47,000 clones, 91% seen once. The source material was peripheral blood. This chain uses TRBV11-2 with TRBJ1-3; 7 bases match TRBD1. This sequence originates from a man aged 65 to 85 with active COVID-19. This CDR3 reads CASSFQQGSGNTIYF. The CDR3 DNA reads TGTGCCAGCAGCTTCCAACAGGGGTCTGGAAACACCATATATTTT.